This is a list of T cell receptor beta chains from one sample in a study of T cells in localized non-small cell lung cancer. Measured with immunoSEQ multiplex PCR; TCRdb has only the in-frame clones, and not every one. The sample records about 29,000 clones, approximately 90% being singletons. Material: peripheral blood, obtained before any cancer treatment. These receptors were taken from a male donor older than 55 with stage I lung adenocarcinoma. The CDR3 runs from the conserved cysteine through the conserved F or W.

TRBV19 | CATKDRGGQPQHF
TRBV28 | CAINFRDGYTF
TRBV7-2 | CASILASGTDTQYF
TRBV7-9 | CASSPGTGLYGYTF
TRBV7-2 | CASSLDWLAGELFF
TRBV2 | CASNGGGNQQYF
TRBV28 | CASCQIVSEEQYF
TRBV28 | CASRQGSGNTIYF
TRBV7-9 | CASPSDRTNTGELFF
TRBV4-3 | CASSQDRWGTDTQYF
TRBV5-1 | CASSLDIGTDTQYF
TRBV19 | CASSRGLAGGSSYNEQFF
TRBV2 | CASRQGAGGELFF
TRBV19 | CASSSQGRETQYF
TRBV7-2 | CASSIGQVPDTQYF
TRBV14 | CASSPRQWNTEAFF
TRBV10-2 | CASGQGAAEQYF
TRBV11-2 | CASSLYSYEQYF
TRBV9 | CASSVARGKKETQYF
TRBV11-2 | CASSLVGRRRTEAFF
TRBV10-3 | CATLLSDRENGYTF
TRBV30 | CAWADRGGYEQYF
TRBV5-1 | CASSIGQGAETQYF
TRBV4-2 | CASSPGEGSPLHF
TRBV5-3 | CARSLRSDGNQPQHF
TRBV9 | CASSVDGNSYNEQFF
TRBV16 | CASGRTVSYEQYF
TRBV5-1 | CASSIDGTGGTMNTEAFF
TRBV7-7 | CASSLNDRAPLHF
TRBV10-3 | CAIREDTSSYEQYF
TRBV25-1 | CASSDPDRGWPNEKLFF
TRBV15 | CATSITGPSYEQYF
TRBV2 | CASNKGQGTSNQPQHF
TRBV7-2 | CASSPKGAQDTQYF
TRBV5-4 | CASGQGGDNSPLHF
TRBV7-6 | CASSSGGVLREQYF
TRBV29-1 | CSVEQGSYGYTF
TRBV19 | CASSRTGGLVEQYF
TRBV4-1 | CASSQDLTGGTLTQYF
TRBV6-6 | CASRPGQGIGAGELFF
TRBV18 | CASSPLGTGMNTEAFF
TRBV2 | CASRVSPVMNTEAFF
TRBV4-2 | CASSQVPGRSGDTQYF
TRBV7-3 | CASSSRLEETQYF
TRBV16 | CASRTINTEAFF
TRBV7-2 | CASSPQEQSGYTF
TRBV19 | CASKKTSDYNEQFF
TRBV5-1 | CASSSGGGSGGLQETQYF
TRBV4-3 | CASSQDRRGEQFF
TRBV18 | CASSPYNEKLFF
TRBV11-3 | CASSFGTVNTGELFF
TRBV11-2 | CASSFRSGPNEQFF